Here is one TCR beta chain with its context. Its antigen is still unknown. This PCR relied on a set of 60 Vbeta primers and 13 Jbeta primers. Measured with immunoSEQ multiplex PCR; TCRdb has only the in-frame clones, and not every one. The sample table includes around 100,000 clones. These data are taken from a study of cytomegalovirus exposure and HLA in healthy donors. Study observations and caveats: In a later analysis, TCR beta V- and J-gene trimming showed a link to a missense DCLRE1C variant.

Germline CDR1 reads SGHTA; CDR2 reads FQGTGA. V lost 3 bases and J lost 7, with 13 bases in between. The CDR3 spans 13 residues. This receptor was taken from a man aged 35 to 55 in good health and CMV-seropositive. The gene calls are TRBV7-3 and TRBJ2-7, with a possible D match to TRBD2 (5 bases). Sequencing was performed on PBMCs. Here the CDR3 DNA reads TGTGCCAGCAGCTTGAGGGCCGAGGCTGAGCAGTACTTC. It encodes CASSLRAEAEQYF. Together with reference TRBV7-3 and TRBJ2-7, the CDR3 gives the full variable domain: GAGVSQTPSNKVTEKGKYVELRCDPISGHTALYWYRQSLGQGPEFLIYFQGTGAADDSGLPNDRFFAVRPEGSVSTLKIQRTERGDSAVYLCASSLRAEAEQYFGPGTRLTVT.